The next 7 T cell receptor beta chains were all read from a single sample in a study of brain metastases from non-small cell lung cancer. Profiled with immunoSEQ multiplex PCR; TCRdb holds only in-frame clones, not every one. The profile shows 980 or so clones, around 94% of them singletons. Sequenced: tumor-adjacent normal tissue. The origin of the receptors is a donor aged 40 or older with non-small cell lung cancer.

The chain recombines TRBV20-1 with TRBJ1-2; D is ambiguous. Trimming cost V 4 bases and J 0 bases, with 3 bases left between them. This CDR3 contains 11 residues. The germline gives CDR1 DFQATT, CDR2 SNEGSKA (reference sequence). CDR3 bases: TGCAGTGCTAAGGCTAACTATGGCTACACCTTC. This gives the protein CSAKANYGYTF.

The genes are TRBV15 and TRBJ1-6; D is unresolved. Trimming pared 0 bases from V and 9 bases from J, leaving 18 bases between. In germline, CDR1 is LNHNV, CDR2 YYDKDF (reference sequence). This CDR3 has 17 residues. CDR3 bases: TGTGCCACCAGCAGAGATGGAACCGCGGGCATGGCTTCACCCCTCCACTTT. Translating gives CATSRDGTAGMASPLHF.

The chain employs TRBV6-5 and TRBJ1-2; 7 bases are a match to TRBD1. CDR1 and CDR2 from the germline V gene are MNHEY and SVGAGI. Unmatched junction bases numbered 10, after V lost 5 bases and J lost 4 bases. This CDR3 is 15 amino acids long. The CDR3 DNA is TGTGCCAGCAGTCCAAGGACAGGTCATGTCTATGGCTACACCTTC. This encodes CASSPRTGHVYGYTF.

V gene TRBV3-1 (or the pseudogene TRBV3-2) combines with J gene TRBJ2-3; 7 nucleotides line up with TRBD2. Germline assignment: CDR1 LGHDT and CDR2 YNNKEL (reference sequence). The CDR3 length is 14 residues. Trimming at V came to 2 bases and at J to 4 bases, leaving 3 bases not matched to a gene. The CDR3 is CASSQSLAADTQYF. DNA of the CDR3: TGTGCCAGCAGCCAATCGCTAGCGGCAGATACGCAGTATTTT.

Details on this clone: An end of the junction differs from the germline gene, which may be a read error. The V call is TRBV28, the J call TRBJ2-6; D is perhaps TRBD1 (5 bases). The CDR3 contains 15 residues. Germline V gene sequence: CDR1 MDHEN, CDR2 SYDVKM. Written as DNA, the CDR3 is TGTGCCAGCAGCCAACCGGTTTCTGGGGCCAACGTCCTGATTTTC. It is translated as CASSQPVSGANVLIF.

This chain joins TRBV7-2 and TRBJ1-4, with a weak D call TRBD1 (6 bases). Germline CDR1 reads SGHTA; CDR2 reads FQGNSA. The CDR3 loop spans 15 amino acids. V was pared by 5 bases and J by 2 bases, with 12 bases between. The CDR3 DNA is TGTGCCAGCAGCATCACAGGGCCTACTAATGAAAAACTGTTTTTT. This gives the protein CASSITGPTNEKLFF.

This sequence joins TRBV9 and TRBJ1-3; no reliable D call. This CDR3 is 13 amino acids long. Between the trimmed V and J ends, which lost 7 bases and 4 bases, there was a span of 12 bases. Germline CDR1 SGDLS, CDR2 YYNGEE. CDR3 sequence: CASSTEAGNTIYF. For the CDR3, the DNA is TGTGCCAGCTCCACTGAAGCGGGAAACACCATATATTTT.